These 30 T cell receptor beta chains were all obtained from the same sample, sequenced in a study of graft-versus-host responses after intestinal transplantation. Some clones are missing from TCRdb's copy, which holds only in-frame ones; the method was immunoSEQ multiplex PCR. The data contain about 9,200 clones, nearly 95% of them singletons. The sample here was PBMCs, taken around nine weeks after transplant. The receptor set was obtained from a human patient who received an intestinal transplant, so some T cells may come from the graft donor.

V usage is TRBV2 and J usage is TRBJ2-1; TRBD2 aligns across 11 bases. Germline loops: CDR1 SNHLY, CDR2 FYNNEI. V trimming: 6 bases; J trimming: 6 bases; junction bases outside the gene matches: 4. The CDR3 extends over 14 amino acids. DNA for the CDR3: TGTGCCAGCAGGGGACTAGCGGATTTCAATGAGCAGTTCTTC. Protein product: CASRGLADFNEQFF.

The CDR3 DNA reads TGTGCCAGTAGTATAGCGGGAGGTATTTACAATGAGCAGTTCTTC. It translates to CASSIAGGIYNEQFF. This chain links TRBV19 with TRBJ2-1; TRBD2 aligns across 7 bases. With 1 base clipped from V and 4 bases from J, the junction kept 4 bases outside the gene matches. The V gene's germline CDR1 is LNHDA and CDR2 SQIVND (reference sequence). The CDR3 has 15 amino acids.

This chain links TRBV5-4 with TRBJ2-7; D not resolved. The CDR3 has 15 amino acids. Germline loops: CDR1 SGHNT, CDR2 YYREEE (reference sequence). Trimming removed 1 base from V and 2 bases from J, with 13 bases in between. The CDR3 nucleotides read TGTGCCAGCAGCTTGATGGGCCGGGCCCCCTACGAGCAGTACTTC. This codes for CASSLMGRAPYEQYF. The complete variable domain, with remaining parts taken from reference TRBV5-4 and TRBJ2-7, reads ETGVTQSPTHLIKTRGQQVTLRCSSQSGHNTVSWYQQALGQGPQFIFQYYREEENGRGNFPPRFSGLQFPNYSSELNVNALELDDSALYLCASSLMGRAPYEQYFGPGTRLTVT.

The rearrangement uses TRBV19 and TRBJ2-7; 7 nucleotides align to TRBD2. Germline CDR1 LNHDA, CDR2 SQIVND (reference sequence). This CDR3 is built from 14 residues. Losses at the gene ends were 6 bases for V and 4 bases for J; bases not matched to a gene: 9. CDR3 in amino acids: CASSPYMGLYEQYF. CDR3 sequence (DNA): TGTGCCAGTAGCCCCTACATGGGACTATACGAGCAGTACTTC.

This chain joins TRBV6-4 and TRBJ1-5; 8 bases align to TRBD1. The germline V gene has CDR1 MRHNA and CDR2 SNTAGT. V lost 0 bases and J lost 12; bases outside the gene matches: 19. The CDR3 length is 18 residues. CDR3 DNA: TGTGCCAGCAGTGACTCAGAAGGGCCCCAGGGGGCTCCTAGGAACCAGCATTTT. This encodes CASSDSEGPQGAPRNQHF.

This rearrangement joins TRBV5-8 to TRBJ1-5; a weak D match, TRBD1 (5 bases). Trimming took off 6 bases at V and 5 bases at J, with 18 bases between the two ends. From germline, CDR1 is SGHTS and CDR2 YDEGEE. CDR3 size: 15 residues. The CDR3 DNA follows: TGTGCCAGCACCATTGGGGCAGGGACGGATCAGCCCCAGCATTTT. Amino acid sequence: CASTIGAGTDQPQHF.

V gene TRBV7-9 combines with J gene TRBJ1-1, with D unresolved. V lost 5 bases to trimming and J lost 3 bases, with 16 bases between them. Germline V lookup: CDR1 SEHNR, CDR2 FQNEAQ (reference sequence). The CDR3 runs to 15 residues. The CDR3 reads CASSPLGGNDTEAFF. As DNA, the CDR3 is TGTGCCAGCAGCCCCCTCGGTGGCAATGACACTGAAGCTTTCTTT.

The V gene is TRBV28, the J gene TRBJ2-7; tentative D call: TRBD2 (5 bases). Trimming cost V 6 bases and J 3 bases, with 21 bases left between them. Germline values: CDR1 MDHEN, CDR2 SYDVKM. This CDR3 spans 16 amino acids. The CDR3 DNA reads TGTGCCAGCAGCCCTGTGGCCGGAGGACTGGGCTACGAGCAGTACTTC. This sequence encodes CASSPVAGGLGYEQYF.

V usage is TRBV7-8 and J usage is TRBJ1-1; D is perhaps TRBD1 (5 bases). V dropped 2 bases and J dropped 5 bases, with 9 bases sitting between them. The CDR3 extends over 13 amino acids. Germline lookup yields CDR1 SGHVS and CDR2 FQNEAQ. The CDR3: CASSLQGGTEAFF. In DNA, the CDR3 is TGTGCCAGCAGCTTACAGGGCGGGACTGAAGCTTTCTTT.

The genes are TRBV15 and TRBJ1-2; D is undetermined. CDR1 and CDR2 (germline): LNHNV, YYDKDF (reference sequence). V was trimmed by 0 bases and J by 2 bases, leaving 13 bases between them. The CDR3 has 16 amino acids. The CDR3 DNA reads TGTGCCACCAGCAGAGATTCGGGAGGAGCGAACTATGGCTACACCTTC. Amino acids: CATSRDSGGANYGYTF.

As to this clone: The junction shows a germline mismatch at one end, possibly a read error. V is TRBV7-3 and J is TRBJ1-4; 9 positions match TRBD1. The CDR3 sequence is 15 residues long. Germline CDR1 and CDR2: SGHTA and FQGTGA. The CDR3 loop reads CASSKTGGRGEKPFF. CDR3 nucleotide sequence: TGTGCCAGCAGCAAAACAGGGGGCCGGGGTGAAAAACCGTTTTTT.

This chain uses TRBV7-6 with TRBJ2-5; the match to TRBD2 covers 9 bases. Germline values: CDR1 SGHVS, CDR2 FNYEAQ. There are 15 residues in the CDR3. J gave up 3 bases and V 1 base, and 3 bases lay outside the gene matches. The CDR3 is CASSLGTSVEETQYF. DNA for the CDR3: TGTGCCAGCAGCTTAGGGACTAGCGTAGAAGAGACCCAGTACTTC.

CDR3 amino acids: CASSIRQGARSNYGYTF. Written as DNA, the CDR3 is TGTGCCAGTAGTATCCGACAGGGGGCGCGTTCTAACTATGGCTACACCTTC. V usage is TRBV19 and J usage is TRBJ1-2, with 10 nucleotides matching TRBD1. The CDR3 spans 17 residues. The ends lost 3 bases at V and 0 bases at J; junction bases unmatched: 7. Germline lookup yields CDR1 LNHDA and CDR2 SQIVND (reference sequence).

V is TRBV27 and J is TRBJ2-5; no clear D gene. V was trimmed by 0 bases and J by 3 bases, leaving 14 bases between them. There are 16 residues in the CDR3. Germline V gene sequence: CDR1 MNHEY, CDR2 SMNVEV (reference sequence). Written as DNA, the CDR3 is TGTGCCAGCAGTTTATCCCCCCCAGATTTGAAAGAGACCCAGTACTTC. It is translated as CASSLSPPDLKETQYF.

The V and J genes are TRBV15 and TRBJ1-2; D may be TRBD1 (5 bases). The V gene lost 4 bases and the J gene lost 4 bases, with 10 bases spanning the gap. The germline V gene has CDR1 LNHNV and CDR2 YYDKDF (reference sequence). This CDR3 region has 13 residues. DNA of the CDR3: TGTGCCACCAGCATAGGGGACCGCTATGGCTACACCTTC. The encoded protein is CATSIGDRYGYTF.

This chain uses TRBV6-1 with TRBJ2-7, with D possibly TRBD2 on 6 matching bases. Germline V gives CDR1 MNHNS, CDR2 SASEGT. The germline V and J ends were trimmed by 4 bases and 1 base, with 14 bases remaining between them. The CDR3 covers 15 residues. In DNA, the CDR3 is TGTGCCAGCAGTGTAGGGACTCGAGGGTCCTACGAGCAGTACTTC. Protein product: CASSVGTRGSYEQYF.

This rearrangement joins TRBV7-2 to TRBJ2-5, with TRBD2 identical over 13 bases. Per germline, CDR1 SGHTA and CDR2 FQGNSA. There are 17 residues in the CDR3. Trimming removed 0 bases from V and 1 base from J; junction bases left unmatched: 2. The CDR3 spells CASSLARTSGSQETQYF. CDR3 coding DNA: TGTGCCAGCAGCTTAGCGCGGACTAGCGGGAGCCAAGAGACCCAGTACTTC.

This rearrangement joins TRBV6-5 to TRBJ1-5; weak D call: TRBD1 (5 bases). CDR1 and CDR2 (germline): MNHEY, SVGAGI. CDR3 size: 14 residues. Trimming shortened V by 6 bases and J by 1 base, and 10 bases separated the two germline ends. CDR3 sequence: CASRYRRSNQPQHF. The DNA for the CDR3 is TGTGCCAGCAGGTACAGGCGAAGCAATCAGCCCCAGCATTTT.

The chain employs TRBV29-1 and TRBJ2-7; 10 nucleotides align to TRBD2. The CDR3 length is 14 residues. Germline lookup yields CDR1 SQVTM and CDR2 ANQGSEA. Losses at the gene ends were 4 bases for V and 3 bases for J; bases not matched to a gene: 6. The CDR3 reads CSVVGASGSYEQYF. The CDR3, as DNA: TGCAGCGTTGTAGGGGCTAGCGGGAGCTACGAGCAGTACTTC.

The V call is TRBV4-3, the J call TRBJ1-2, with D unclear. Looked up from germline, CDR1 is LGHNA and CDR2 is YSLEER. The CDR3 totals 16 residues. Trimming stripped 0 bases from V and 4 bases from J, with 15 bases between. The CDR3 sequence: CASSQDLAVPLYGYTF. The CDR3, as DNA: TGCGCCAGCAGCCAAGATCTGGCAGTCCCCCTCTATGGCTACACCTTC.

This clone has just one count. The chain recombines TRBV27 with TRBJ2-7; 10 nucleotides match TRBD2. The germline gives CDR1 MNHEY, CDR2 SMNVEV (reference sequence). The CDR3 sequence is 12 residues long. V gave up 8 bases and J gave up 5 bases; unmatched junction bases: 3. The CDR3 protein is CASVGLANEQYF. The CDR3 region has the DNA TGTGCCAGCGTGGGACTAGCGAACGAGCAGTACTTC.

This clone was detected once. CDR3: CASSPRRGQGIEAFF. The CDR3, as DNA: TGTGCCAGCAGTCCGCGTAGGGGACAGGGTATTGAAGCTTTCTTT. The chain employs TRBV28 and TRBJ1-1; TRBD1 matches 9 bases. V trimming: 5 bases; J trimming: 7 bases; junction bases outside the gene matches: 11. Germline-derived CDR1 and CDR2 are MDHEN and SYDVKM. The CDR3 length is 15 residues.

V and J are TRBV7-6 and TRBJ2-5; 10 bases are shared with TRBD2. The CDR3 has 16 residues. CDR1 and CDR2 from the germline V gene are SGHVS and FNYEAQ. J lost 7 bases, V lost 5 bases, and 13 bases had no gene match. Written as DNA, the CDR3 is TGTGCCAGCAGCCCTTATGAGCGGGAGGGCCGAGGGACCCAGTACTTC. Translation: CASSPYEREGRGTQYF.

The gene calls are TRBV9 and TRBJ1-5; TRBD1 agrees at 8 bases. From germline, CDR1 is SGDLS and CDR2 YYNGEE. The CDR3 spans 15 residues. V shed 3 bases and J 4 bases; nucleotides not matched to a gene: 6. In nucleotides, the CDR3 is TGTGCCAGCAGCGCAGAGACAGGGGAAAATCAGCCCCAGCATTTT. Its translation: CASSAETGENQPQHF.

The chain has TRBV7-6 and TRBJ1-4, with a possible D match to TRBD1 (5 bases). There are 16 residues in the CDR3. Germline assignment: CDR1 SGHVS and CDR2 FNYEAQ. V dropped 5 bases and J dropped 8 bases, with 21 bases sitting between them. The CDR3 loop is CASSPNLVGVGEKLFF. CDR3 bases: TGTGCCAGCAGCCCGAACCTGGTGGGGGTGGGGGAAAAACTGTTTTTT.

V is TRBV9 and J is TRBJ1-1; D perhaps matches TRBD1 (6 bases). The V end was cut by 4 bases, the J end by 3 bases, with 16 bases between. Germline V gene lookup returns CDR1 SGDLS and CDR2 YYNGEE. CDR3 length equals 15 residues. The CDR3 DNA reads TGTGCCAGCAGCCCCCACAGGGTGCTTTACACTGAAGCTTTCTTT. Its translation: CASSPHRVLYTEAFF. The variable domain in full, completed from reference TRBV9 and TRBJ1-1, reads DSGVTQTPKHLITATGQRVTLRCSPRSGDLSVYWYQQSLDQGLQFLIQYYNGEERAKGNILERFSAQQFPDLHSELNLSSLELGDSALYFCASSPHRVLYTEAFFGQGTRLTVV.

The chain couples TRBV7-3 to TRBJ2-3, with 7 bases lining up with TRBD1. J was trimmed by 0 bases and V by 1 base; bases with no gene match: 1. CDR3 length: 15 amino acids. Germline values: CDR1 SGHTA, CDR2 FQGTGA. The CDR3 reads CASSLRGQSTDTQYF. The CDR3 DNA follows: TGTGCCAGCAGCTTAAGGGGACAGAGCACAGATACGCAGTATTTT.

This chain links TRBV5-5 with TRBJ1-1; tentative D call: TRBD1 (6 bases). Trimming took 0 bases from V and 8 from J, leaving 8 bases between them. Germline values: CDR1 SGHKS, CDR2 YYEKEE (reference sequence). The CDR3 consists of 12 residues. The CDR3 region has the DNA TGTGCCAGCAGCTTGGGAGACAGGGAAGCTTTCTTT. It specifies CASSLGDREAFF.

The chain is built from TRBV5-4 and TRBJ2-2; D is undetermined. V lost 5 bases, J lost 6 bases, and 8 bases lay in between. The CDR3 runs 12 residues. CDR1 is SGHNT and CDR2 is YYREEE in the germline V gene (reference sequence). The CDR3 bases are TGTGCCAGCAGTCGTGCTTCCGGGGAGCTGTTTTTT. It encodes CASSRASGELFF.

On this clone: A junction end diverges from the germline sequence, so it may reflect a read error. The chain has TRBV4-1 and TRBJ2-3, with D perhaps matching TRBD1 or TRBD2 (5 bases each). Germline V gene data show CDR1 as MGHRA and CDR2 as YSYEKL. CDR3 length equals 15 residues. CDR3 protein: CASSQDSTFRDRLRF. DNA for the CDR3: TGCGCCAGCAGCCAAGATTCAACCTTCCGGGACCGTCTACGTTTT.